This TCR beta chain was sequenced in a study of CD8 T cells in ankylosing spondylitis. General study results and limits: Matched ankylosing spondylitis synovial fluid reportedly showed significant enrichment of disease-linked clones. What appeared characteristic of ankylosing spondylitis blood was a TCR beta motif of about eight highly homologous variants. Reactive arthritis synovial fluid and blood were previously reported to contain some motif variants.

Remarks on this clonotype: Its antigen is undetermined.

This CDR3 has 10 amino acids. Via MiXCR, TCRdb re-called the 5' RACE reads, giving one row per CDR3 protein. The table has roughly 130,000 distinct CDR3 sequences, approximately 6.8% seen once. The genes are TRBV21-1 and TRBJ1-6. TRBV21-1 has pseudogene status. The sequence derives from a male donor with ankylosing spondylitis or in good health (not recorded which). The sample was blood, either unsorted or a sorted T cell fraction (not recorded which). DNA of the CDR3: TGTGCCAGCGGGAATTCACCCCTCCACTTT. It specifies CASGNSPLHF.